One sample yielded the 28 T cell receptor beta chains listed below, sequenced in a study of cytomegalovirus exposure and HLA in healthy donors. This PCR relied on a set of 60 Vbeta primers and 13 Jbeta primers. Clones were sequenced by immunoSEQ multiplex PCR, and TCRdb holds only the in-frame ones, with some missing. The repertoire holds about 150,000 clones, with 55% to 70% as singletons. Source material: PBMCs. The receptors come from a woman between 25 and 40 years old in good health and CMV-seropositive.

This rearrangement joins TRBV6-5 to TRBJ1-1; no definite D call. V shed 1 base and J shed 3 bases, with 6 bases lying between them. Germline CDR1 is MNHEY and CDR2 is SVGAGI. The CDR3 totals 13 residues. The CDR3 sequence is CASSYYGDTEAFF. CDR3 in DNA: TGTGCCAGCAGTTACTACGGGGACACTGAAGCTTTCTTT.

This clone was observed a handful of times. This chain links TRBV27 with TRBJ1-1; 8 bases align to TRBD1. V lost 6 bases and J lost 7; bases outside the gene matches: 4. The CDR3 spans 12 residues. CDR1 and CDR2 (germline): MNHEY, SMNVEV (reference sequence). The CDR3 nucleotides are TGTGCCAGCAGCCTGACAGGGGTTGAAGCTTTCTTT. It codes for CASSLTGVEAFF.

This chain connects TRBV27 to TRBJ2-3, with unresolved D. There are 10 residues in the CDR3. Germline CDR1 and CDR2: MNHEY and SMNVEV (reference sequence). The V end lost 10 bases, the J end lost 5 bases, and 7 bases lay between the germline ends. This CDR3 reads CATYGDTQYF. For the CDR3, the DNA is TGTGCCACCTATGGAGATACGCAGTATTTT.

This rearrangement joins TRBV7-2 to TRBJ1-2, with D maybe TRBD1 (6 bases). The CDR3 has 18 amino acids. Trimming cost V 1 base and J 1 base, with 19 bases left between them. Germline lookup yields CDR1 SGHTA and CDR2 FQGNSA. The CDR3 DNA reads TGTGCCAGCAGCTTAGAGAGACACCGGGACACAAGTAACTATGGCTACACCTTC. It codes for CASSLERHRDTSNYGYTF.

Only a few counts were recorded for this clone. The V gene is TRBV7-9, the J gene TRBJ2-3; the match to TRBD1 covers 9 bases. Germline CDR1 SEHNR, CDR2 FQNEAQ (reference sequence). The length of the CDR3 is 17 residues. With V trimmed by 8 bases and J by 3 bases, 15 bases remained unmatched. In DNA form, the CDR3 reads TGTGCCAGCCGGCGCTCGTATCGGGACAGGGCAACAGATACGCAGTATTTT. Translated: CASRRSYRDRATDTQYF.

This clone showed up just a few times. The V and J genes are TRBV7-9 and TRBJ1-5, with D unresolved. The germline V gene encodes CDR1 SEHNR and CDR2 FQNEAQ (reference sequence). The CDR3 has 15 amino acids. V gave up 4 bases and J gave up 0 bases, with 10 bases separating them. The CDR3 protein is CASSSGDISNQPQHF. The DNA of the CDR3 is TGTGCCAGCAGCTCAGGTGACATTAGCAATCAGCCCCAGCATTTT.

This chain uses TRBV2 with TRBJ1-6; D gene ambiguous. CDR3 length: 15 residues. Germline V gene sequence: CDR1 SNHLY, CDR2 FYNNEI. The V end lost 5 bases, the J end lost 0 bases, and 8 bases lay between the germline ends. CDR3 in amino acids: CASSLGNSYNSPLHF. The CDR3 DNA sequence: TGTGCCAGCAGTCTGGGCAACTCCTATAATTCACCCCTCCACTTT.

The chain is built from TRBV9 and TRBJ1-1; 7 nucleotides agree with TRBD1. The CDR3 covers 16 residues. V lost 4 bases, J lost 1 base, and 10 bases stayed unmatched. CDR1 SGDLS and CDR2 YYNGEE come from the germline V gene. CDR3 sequence (DNA): TGTGCCAGCAGCACACGACTTGGGACAGCGAACACTGAAGCTTTCTTT. Protein sequence: CASSTRLGTANTEAFF. Using reference TRBV9 and TRBJ1-1 for the parts outside the CDR3, the full variable domain is DSGVTQTPKHLITATGQRVTLRCSPRSGDLSVYWYQQSLDQGLQFLIQYYNGEERAKGNILERFSAQQFPDLHSELNLSSLELGDSALYFCASSTRLGTANTEAFFGQGTRLTVV.

CDR3 sequence: CASSGGSGHTDTQYF. Written as DNA, the CDR3 is TGTGCCAGCAGCGGGGGTAGCGGACACACAGATACGCAGTATTTT. V gene TRBV9 combines with J gene TRBJ2-3, with a possible D match to TRBD2 (6 bases). The CDR3 covers 15 residues. Trimming pared 3 bases from V and 2 bases from J, leaving 13 bases between. Germline CDR1 reads SGDLS; CDR2 reads YYNGEE.

This clone appeared once. This chain links TRBV6-1 with TRBJ2-7; TRBD1 aligns across 7 bases. V trimming: 7 bases; J trimming: 3 bases; junction bases outside the gene matches: 3. This CDR3 has 12 amino acids. Germline V gives CDR1 MNHNS, CDR2 SASEGT. The CDR3 bases are TGTGCCAGCAAACGGGACAGCTACGAGCAGTACTTC. It yields the protein CASKRDSYEQYF.

The rearrangement links TRBV11-2 to TRBJ2-2; D is possibly TRBD1 (5 bases). Germline V gene sequence: CDR1 SGHAT, CDR2 FQNNGV. The CDR3 has 16 amino acids. Trimming cost V 5 bases and J 1 base, with 14 bases left between them. In DNA, the CDR3 is TGTGCCAGCAGCCGACGACATGACAGGAACACCGGGGAGCTGTTTTTT. As protein: CASSRRHDRNTGELFF.

This clone was picked up one time. The V and J genes are TRBV9 and TRBJ2-7; no clear D. Germline V gene data show CDR1 as SGDLS and CDR2 as YYNGEE. CDR3 length: 12 residues. V gave up 4 bases and J gave up 3 bases, with 8 bases separating them. The CDR3 spells CASSSYSYEQYF. The CDR3 nucleotides read TGTGCCAGCAGCAGCTACAGCTACGAGCAGTACTTC. Full variable domain (missing parts from reference TRBV9 and TRBJ2-7): DSGVTQTPKHLITATGQRVTLRCSPRSGDLSVYWYQQSLDQGLQFLIQYYNGEERAKGNILERFSAQQFPDLHSELNLSSLELGDSALYFCASSSYSYEQYFGPGTRLTVT.

The J gene is TRBJ2-1, the V gene TRBV10-2; 8 nucleotides align to TRBD2. V trimming: 8 bases; J trimming: 5 bases; junction bases outside the gene matches: 14. The CDR3 runs to 16 residues. Per germline, CDR1 WSHSY and CDR2 SAAADI. CDR3 DNA sequence: TGCGCCAGCGTTCGTCTAGCGGGCAAAGCCGACAATGAGCAGTTCTTC. Its translation: CASVRLAGKADNEQFF.

The J gene is TRBJ1-2, the V gene TRBV2; 8 bases fit TRBD1. This CDR3 region has 15 residues. Germline CDR1 is SNHLY and CDR2 is FYNNEI. V shed 5 bases, J shed 7 bases, and the junction held 12 bases outside the gene matches. The CDR3 DNA sequence: TGTGCCAGCAGTCCAAGTGGGTCCAGGGGGCTTGGCTACACCTTC. Translating it yields CASSPSGSRGLGYTF. The whole variable domain, filled in from reference TRBV2 and TRBJ1-2, reads EPEVTQTPSHQVTQMGQEVILRCVPISNHLYFYWYRQILGQKVEFLVSFYNNEISEKSEIFDDQFSVERPDGSNFTLKIRSTKLEDSAMYFCASSPSGSRGLGYTFGSGTRLTVV.

As DNA, the CDR3 is TGTGCCAGCAGCGTAGGGACCGGGACAGGGGGCAGGAGCTACACCTTC. It codes for CASSVGTGTGGRSYTF. J is TRBJ1-2 and V is TRBV9; 12 bases agree with TRBD1. CDR1 is SGDLS, CDR2 YYNGEE, per germline. The ends lost 0 bases at V and 9 bases at J; junction bases unmatched: 9. This CDR3 has 16 amino acids.

The chain combines TRBV9 with TRBJ1-2; 8 positions agree with TRBD1. CDR1 and CDR2 (germline): SGDLS, YYNGEE. The CDR3 totals 14 residues. V lost 0 bases, J lost 6 bases, and 4 bases stayed unmatched. CDR3 loop: CASSVAATGDGYTF. The DNA of the CDR3 is TGTGCCAGCAGCGTAGCGGCGACAGGGGATGGCTACACCTTC.

The chain couples TRBV27 to TRBJ1-2; TRBD1 aligns across 9 bases. The germline V gene encodes CDR1 MNHEY and CDR2 SMNVEV (reference sequence). V trimming: 7 bases; J trimming: 5 bases; junction bases outside the gene matches: 11. The length of the CDR3 is 15 residues. DNA of the CDR3: TGTGCCAGCACCCCGAAAGGGACAGGGAATTATGGCTACACCTTC. Protein sequence: CASTPKGTGNYGYTF.

The gene calls are TRBV2 and TRBJ2-7, with 7 bases matching TRBD2. Germline V gene sequence: CDR1 SNHLY, CDR2 FYNNEI. V lost 6 bases to trimming and J lost 1 base; unmatched junction nucleotides: 12. This CDR3 spans 16 amino acids. CDR3 region: CASSGPTAGTSYEQYF. CDR3 bases: TGTGCCAGCAGCGGGCCCACAGCGGGGACTTCCTACGAGCAGTACTTC.

The genes are TRBV30 and TRBJ2-1; 7 bases map to TRBD2. The CDR3 is 14 residues long. J was trimmed by 0 bases and V by 5 bases; bases with no gene match: 4. Germline CDR1 is GTSNPN and CDR2 is SVGIG (reference sequence). The CDR3 nucleotides are TGTGCCTGGGGGGGGGTGAGCTCCTACAATGAGCAGTTCTTC. It translates to CAWGGVSSYNEQFF.

A few counts support this clone. The V call is TRBV6-5, the J call TRBJ2-2, with 9 bases fitting TRBD2. J was trimmed by 3 bases and V by 7 bases; bases with no gene match: 6. Germline CDR1 and CDR2: MNHEY and SVGAGI. This CDR3 is built from 15 residues. Written as DNA, the CDR3 is TGTGCCAGCAATCTAGCGGGATATGACACCGGGGAGCTGTTTTTT. Translating gives CASNLAGYDTGELFF.

The chain carries TRBV13 and TRBJ1-1; 9 nucleotides agree with TRBD1. CDR1 and CDR2 from the germline V gene are PRHDT and FYEKMQ (reference sequence). The CDR3 length is 13 residues. Trimming took 4 bases from V and 10 from J; bases not matched to a gene: 7. The CDR3 loop reads CASSSGTGFAAFF. The CDR3 DNA reads TGTGCCAGCAGCTCCGGGACAGGGTTTGCAGCTTTCTTT.

The gene calls are TRBV5-6 and TRBJ2-5; D gene ambiguous. With 2 bases removed from V and 5 bases from J, the gap between germline ends came to 10 bases. CDR3 length: 13 residues. Germline CDR1 is SGHDT and CDR2 is YYEEEE. The CDR3 here is CASSLIVRETQYF. As DNA, the CDR3 is TGTGCCAGCAGCTTAATAGTCCGGGAGACCCAGTACTTC.

This rearrangement joins TRBV5-1 to TRBJ1-3; D not resolved. Germline V CDR1 and CDR2: SGHRS, YFSETQ. This CDR3 spans 13 amino acids. V gave up 6 bases and J gave up 0 bases, with 7 bases separating them. The CDR3 spells CASTVNSGNTIYF. Here the CDR3 DNA reads TGCGCCAGCACGGTCAACTCTGGAAACACCATATATTTT.

DNA of the CDR3: TGTGCCAGCAGCTCGACAGGGTTTCCGTCGGGAAACACCATATATTTT. Encoded protein: CASSSTGFPSGNTIYF. The chain couples TRBV5-5 to TRBJ1-3; 7 bases match TRBD1. Germline-derived CDR1 and CDR2 are SGHKS and YYEKEE (reference sequence). The CDR3 is made up of 16 amino acids. Trimming cost V 3 bases and J 4 bases; bases outside gene matches: 10.

The chain is built from TRBV10-2 and TRBJ2-7; 7 bases match TRBD1. V shed 5 bases, J shed 0 bases, and the junction held 7 bases outside the gene matches. Germline V gene lookup returns CDR1 WSHSY and CDR2 SAAADI. The CDR3 consists of 15 residues. The CDR3 sequence: CASSIKRGLSYEQYF. In DNA, the CDR3 is TGCGCCAGCAGTATCAAAAGGGGGCTCTCCTACGAGCAGTACTTC.

The V gene is TRBV7-9, the J gene TRBJ1-1; D possibly corresponds to TRBD1 (5 bases). Germline V lookup: CDR1 SEHNR, CDR2 FQNEAQ (reference sequence). This CDR3 contains 14 residues. The V end lost 5 bases, the J end lost 14 bases, and 24 bases lay between the germline ends. The CDR3, as DNA: TGTGCCAGCAGCATATCCGGGACCGCGGGGGTGGTCTTCTTT. Its protein is CASSISGTAGVVFF.

The V and J genes are TRBV5-4 and TRBJ2-7; 15 bases line up with TRBD2. From germline, CDR1 is SGHNT and CDR2 YYREEE (reference sequence). The junction had 9 bases not matched to a gene; V was cut back by 2 bases and J by 6 bases. CDR3 length: 17 amino acids. The CDR3 coding sequence is TGTGCCAGCAGCTTTCTGAAAGGGACTAGCGGGAGGCGCGAGCAGTACTTC. This codes for CASSFLKGTSGRREQYF.

This clone was observed a handful of times. The chain links TRBV27 to TRBJ2-7; 10 bases are a match to TRBD2. V trimming: 3 bases; J trimming: 1 base; junction bases outside the gene matches: 9. CDR1 MNHEY and CDR2 SMNVEV come from the germline V gene (reference sequence). This CDR3 is built from 17 residues. CDR3 amino acids: CASSFRGVAGGSYEQYF. CDR3 nucleotide sequence: TGTGCCAGCAGTTTCCGGGGGGTAGCGGGGGGTTCCTACGAGCAGTACTTC.